This T cell receptor (beta chain) appears in the sequencing data of a study of regulatory T cells in long-lasting Graves disease. Relying on iRepertoire HTBI primers and Arm-PCR of CDR3 regions, the team built TCR beta libraries. In TCRdb, the multiplex PCR reads were re-called with MiXCR into one record per CDR3 protein. The sample includes around 510,000 distinct CDR3 sequences, about a fifth of them seen just once. Study-wide results and caveats: Persistent Graves' patients showed less TCR diversity than newly diagnosed ones.

The time point here: persistent/refractory GD, antithyroid drugs over 5 years with positive TRAb. Following extraction of RNA from PBMCs, that RNA was used to make the TCR library. Germline V gene data show CDR1 as SEHNR and CDR2 as FQNEAQ (reference sequence). Trimming took off 4 bases at V and 1 base at J, with 2 bases between the two ends. CDR3 length equals 13 residues. The table lists this clonotype with a few counts. Its specificity is not known. The V and J genes are TRBV7-9 and TRBJ2-6; D uncertain. Material: peripheral blood mononuclear cells (PBMCs), obtained when the disease was refractory, from a patient treated with antithyroid drugs. The receptor's source is a female donor with Graves disease. The CDR3 reads CASSWSGANVLTF. DNA of the CDR3: TGTGCCAGCAGCTGGTCTGGGGCCAACGTCCTGACTTTC.